These 10 T cell receptor beta chains came from one sample sequenced in a study of neurological immune-mediated disorders. TCRdb passed the 5' RACE reads through MiXCR, listing each CDR3 protein once. The sample lists more than 75,000 distinct CDR3 sequences; about 9.3% were seen once. Sequencing was performed on PBMCs. Receptors originate from a man aged 35 to 55 in good health.

In this sample, this clonotype turned up many times. The rearrangement joins TRBV2 to TRBJ2-7, with 7 positions matching TRBD2. The CDR3 runs 14 residues. Germline V gene sequence: CDR1 SNHLY, CDR2 FYNNEI. J was trimmed by 4 bases and V by 8 bases; bases with no gene match: 11. The CDR3 sequence is CASETLRGSYEQYF. The CDR3 nucleotides read TGTGCCAGCGAAACCCTGCGGGGGTCATACGAGCAGTACTTC.

This clonotype showed up many times. This chain uses TRBV25-1 with TRBJ2-1; maybe TRBD1 (6 bases). In germline, CDR1 is MGHDK, CDR2 SYGVNS. Trimming shortened V by 4 bases and J by 10 bases, and 14 bases separated the two germline ends. The CDR3 runs to 13 residues. The CDR3 sequence is CASSGGHIGEQFF. The CDR3 bases are TGTGCCAGCAGTGGGGGGCACATCGGGGAGCAGTTCTTC.

This clonotype was found many times. V usage is TRBV20-1 and J usage is TRBJ2-1; D is ambiguous. The V gene lost 5 bases and the J gene lost 0 bases, with 11 bases spanning the gap. Germline V gives CDR1 DFQATT, CDR2 SNEGSKA (reference sequence). This CDR3 region has 14 residues. CDR3 nucleotide sequence: TGCAGTGCTCTCCCCATTAGCTCCTACAATGAGCAGTTCTTC. Translated: CSALPISSYNEQFF.

This clonotype was found many times. This chain connects TRBV2 to TRBJ2-3; TRBD1 aligns across 7 bases. CDR3 length: 12 residues. CDR1 SNHLY and CDR2 FYNNEI come from the germline V gene. Germline trimming cut 6 bases from V and 3 bases from J; bases unmatched to any gene: 0. The CDR3 DNA is TGTGCCAGCAGGACAGGGACAGATACGCAGTATTTT. This translates into CASRTGTDTQYF.

This clonotype was seen many times. The genes are TRBV5-1 and TRBJ2-1; D call uncertain. Germline V gene lookup returns CDR1 SGHRS and CDR2 YFSETQ. V was shortened by 0 bases and J by 4 bases, with 14 bases between the two germline ends. The CDR3 sequence is 16 residues long. CDR3: CASSLDGGRRYNEQFF. The CDR3 DNA sequence: TGCGCCAGCAGCTTGGACGGCGGACGGCGATACAATGAGCAGTTCTTC.

This clonotype was observed many times. This sequence joins TRBV20-1 and TRBJ2-7; either TRBD1 or TRBD2 may fit D (5 bases each). The CDR3 runs to 12 residues. CDR1 DFQATT and CDR2 SNEGSKA come from the germline V gene (reference sequence). The V end was cut by 6 bases, the J end by 0 bases, with 9 bases between. This CDR3 reads CSAGESSYEQYF. In nucleotides, the CDR3 is TGCAGTGCAGGGGAGAGCTCCTACGAGCAGTACTTC.

This clonotype came up many times. The gene calls are TRBV5-1 and TRBJ2-2; TRBD1 is a possible D gene (6 bases). V dropped 6 bases and J dropped 4 bases, with 13 bases sitting between them. The CDR3 is 14 residues long. From germline, CDR1 is SGHRS and CDR2 YFSETQ. The CDR3 loop reads CASTSGDSTGELFF. The CDR3 DNA reads TGCGCCAGCACTTCAGGGGATTCCACCGGGGAGCTGTTTTTT.

In its sample, this clonotype was seen many times. This sequence joins TRBV11-2 and TRBJ1-1; weak D call: TRBD1 (6 bases). Looked up from germline, CDR1 is SGHAT and CDR2 is FQNNGV. V lost 3 bases and J 0 bases, leaving 14 bases between the germline ends. This CDR3 has 16 amino acids. The CDR3 protein is CASSFSSGTLNTEAFF. The DNA for the CDR3 is TGTGCCAGCAGCTTCTCTAGCGGGACACTGAACACTGAAGCTTTCTTT.

This clonotype was detected many times. The chain links TRBV12-3 or TRBV12-4 to TRBJ1-1; unclear D gene. The CDR3 sequence is 13 residues long. Trimming took off 8 bases at V and 0 bases at J, with 10 bases between the two ends. The CDR3 region has the DNA TGTGCCAGCGCGCCCCAGATGAACACTGAAGCTTTCTTT. It codes for CASAPQMNTEAFF.

The chain couples TRBV20-1 to TRBJ1-1, with D uncertain. Trimming took 5 bases from V and 1 from J, leaving 11 bases between them. The CDR3 is made up of 13 amino acids. Germline CDR1 is DFQATT and CDR2 is SNEGSKA (reference sequence). CDR3 region: CSAEYVGNTEAFF. The CDR3, as DNA: TGCAGTGCTGAGTACGTCGGGAACACTGAAGCTTTCTTT.